This T cell receptor (beta chain) was sequenced in a study of blood T cell repertoires in COVID-19. Study details: Specimens from acute and convalescent COVID-19 originated in the United States, Italy and Spain.

TCRdb keeps only in-frame clones here, not all; method: immunoSEQ multiplex PCR. The sample gives tens of thousands of clones, approximately 90% of which show up once; approximately 10% is in the top ten. V lost 1 base to trimming and J lost 2 bases; unmatched junction nucleotides: 3. Germline CDR1 is SGHNT and CDR2 is YYREEE (reference sequence). This CDR3 has 15 residues. The J gene is TRBJ1-2, the V gene TRBV5-4, with 9 bases that match TRBD1. The sequencing input was peripheral blood. The source of this sequence is a human donor in a cohort sampled during active COVID-19. This CDR3 is CASSLPGTGNYGYTF. The CDR3 region has the DNA TGTGCCAGCAGCTTGCCCGGGACAGGGAACTATGGCTACACCTTC.